Sequencing of this T cell receptor (beta chain) was carried out in a study of cytotoxic CD8 clonotypes in ibrutinib-treated CLL (dated by TCRdb to the early 2020s). About the full investigation: The cohort included about 15 treatment-naive and about a dozen relapsed/refractory patients; around 18 were IGHV unmutated. Partial responses were observed in approximately 24 patients and complete responses in 2; after a median follow-up of around 68 months, remission was maintained in 14 patients and progression was observed in some 12. Samples at response were collected after a median of 12 months of treatment, with a range of 6 to 36 months. An average of around 250,000 productive templates and some 99,000 productive rearrangements was obtained per sample. Longitudinal samples were obtainable from about 30% of the roughly 86 participants in the trial. Cryopreserved peripheral blood mononuclear cells were collected at three points: before therapy, at response, and at either sustained remission or disease progression. Every sample from remission and from progressive disease was obtained while the patients were still on ibrutinib. On the study overall, not on this receptor specifically: Sustained-remission and progressing patients did not have matched sampling times, and lymph node repertoires were not examined. Clonality increased at ibrutinib response, stayed stable in sustained remission, and fell back toward baseline at progression. Public clonotypes were found to be uncommon and were observed to contract or remain stable during treatment; the increase in clonality was shown to reflect expansion of private clonotypes at ibrutinib response. At baseline, clonality was higher than in age-matched healthy donors and showed a strong correlation with circulating CD8+ T-cell counts.

Explained via the paper, the time point label denotes: 20 to 25 months on ibrutinib. For TCR beta library preparation, approximately 2 micrograms of genomic DNA were extracted from the cryopreserved PBMCs. Longitudinal blood samples from CLL patients on ibrutinib monotherapy underwent high-throughput TCR beta sequencing. The patients took part in an open-label, single-center phase 2 trial of ibrutinib monotherapy. Trimming at the junction amounts to 4 bases on V and 1 base on J, and the germline ends lie 10 bases apart. Per the germline V gene (reference sequence), SEHNR is the CDR1 and FQNEAQ is the CDR2. From the cysteine through the phenylalanine, the CDR3 covers 14 amino acids. Kept here is only the CDR3 DNA, which spans 42 bases and is read in frame from base 1. Remarks on this clone: Its antigen is currently not known. No much larger clone exists at a distance of one base, and base qualities are not known.

Each clonotype received, on average, roughly 9.6x coverage in deep resolution sequencing performed on a MiSeq, where the target depth lay between 1 in 1 million and 1 in 200,000 T cells. TCR beta libraries were generated with the immunoSEQ hsTCRB Kit. In the original analysis: The data were analyzed with ImmunoSEQ Analyzer and ImmunoSEQ Data Assistant, and V, D and J gene assignments followed IMGT definitions. Clonality was computed as one minus normalized Shannon entropy of productive rearrangement frequencies, ranging from 0 to 1. Only overrepresented clonotypes making up at least 0.05% of the repertoire of each patient were included in the public clonotype analysis. Around 12 age-matched healthy donor repertoires from immuneACCESS were used as controls for clonality. Sourced from immuneACCESS, this table was stored by TCRdb with only in-frame sequences that have V and J called. A share of the clones is absent; for the studies checked, an unresolved V gene accounts for under half, and the remainder has no known explanation. V and J calls and clone size are as listed in that table; D and trimming were resolved from the DNA. Present in this sample are under 200,000 clones, less than 85% of which were seen just once. The ten largest clones capture 4.6% of the sample.

The source is a human donor with chronic lymphocytic leukemia. The chain is encoded by TRBV7-9 joined to TRBJ1-2; 6 matching bases give a weak D call of TRBD1. The material was PBMCs, obtained after 24 months of ibrutinib treatment. The CDR3 has the sequence CASSSTGLNYGYTF. The DNA sequence reads TGTGCCAGCAGCTCAACAGGGCTTAACTATGGCTACACCTTC. The full variable domain, completed from the reference TRBV7-9 and TRBJ1-2 proteins outside the CDR3, reads DTGVSQNPRHKITKRGQNVTFRCDPISEHNRLYWYRQTLGQGPEFLTYFQNEAQLEKSRLLSDRFSAERPKGSFSTLEIQRTEQGDSAMYLCASSSTGLNYGYTFGSGTRLTVV.